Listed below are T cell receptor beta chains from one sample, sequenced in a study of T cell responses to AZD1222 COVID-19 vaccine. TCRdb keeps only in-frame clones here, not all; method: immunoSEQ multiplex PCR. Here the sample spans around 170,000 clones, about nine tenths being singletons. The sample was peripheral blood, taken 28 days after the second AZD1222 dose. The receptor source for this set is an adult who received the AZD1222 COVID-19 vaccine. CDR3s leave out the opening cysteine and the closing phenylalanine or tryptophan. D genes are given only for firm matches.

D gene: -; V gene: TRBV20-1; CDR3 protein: SAPQSNEQF
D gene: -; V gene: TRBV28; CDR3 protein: ASSFAQGYGYT
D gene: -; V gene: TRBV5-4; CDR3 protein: ASSLDYGETQY
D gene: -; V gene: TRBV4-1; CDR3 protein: ASRDRPTALKSMVDEKLF
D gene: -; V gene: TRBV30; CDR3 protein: AWSVSYGYT
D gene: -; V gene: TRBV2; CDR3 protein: ASRVDFLYGYT
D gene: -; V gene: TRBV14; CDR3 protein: ASSLQGVQSETQY
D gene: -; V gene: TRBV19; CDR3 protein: ASSISGFSSYEQY
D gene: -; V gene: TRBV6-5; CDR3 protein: ASSYLETQY
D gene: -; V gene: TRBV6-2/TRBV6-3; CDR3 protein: ASSPSGTTGGNSPLH